The T cell receptor (beta chain) under discussion was sequenced for a study of CD8 T cells in Susac syndrome. Overall study context: At the time their blood was drawn, patients with Susac syndrome were either therapy-naive, on corticosteroids (with some of them also receiving intravenous immunoglobulin), or on intravenous immunoglobulin alone.

CDR1 SGHRS and CDR2 YFSETQ come from the germline V gene. This CDR3 is built from 19 residues. V gave up 4 bases and J gave up 4 bases; unmatched junction bases: 11. All included Susac syndrome patients satisfied recently defined diagnostic criteria for definite or probable disease. While CD8+ and CD4+ T cells were isolated negatively, TEMRA cells were enriched by FACS. Random-hexamer reverse transcription was applied to about 0.45 to 1 ug RNA. A multiplex approach, immunoSEQ multiplex PCR, amplified TCR beta CDR3 across 54 Vbeta and 13 Jbeta. TCRdb reprocessed the immunoSEQ multiplex PCR reads with MiXCR, giving one entry per CDR3 protein. Altogether 150,000 to 200,000 distinct CDR3 sequences are present, roughly 92% being singletons, with the ten largest covering 0.1% to 0.12%.

The gene calls are TRBV5-1 and TRBJ2-6; 13 bases map to TRBD2. This clonotype originated in a human donor with Susac syndrome. Source material: CD4+ T cells from PBMCs. The CDR3 spells CASSMGLAGSGWGANVLTF. In DNA form, the CDR3 reads TGCGCCAGCAGCATGGGACTAGCGGGGTCCGGCTGGGGGGCCAACGTCCTGACTTTC.